These 10 T cell receptor beta chains came from one sample sequenced in a study of blood T cell repertoires in COVID-19. Libraries were prepared by immunoSEQ multiplex PCR; TCRdb keeps only in-frame clonotypes and omits some of them. The repertoire has about 130,000 clones, approximately 80% of them found once; the top ten carry approximately 6%. Material for sequencing was PBMCs or T cells enriched from blood (not recorded which). These receptors were obtained from a woman aged 45-60 years who had recovered from COVID-19.

The V and J genes are TRBV2 and TRBJ1-6; no reliable D call. From germline, CDR1 is SNHLY and CDR2 FYNNEI. V was clipped by 1 base and J by 17 bases, with 15 bases between them. This CDR3 spans 13 amino acids. The CDR3 DNA reads as TGTGCCAGCAGTGAAGGGCTAGGCCAGAAAGTCCACTTT. Encoded protein: CASSEGLGQKVHF.

CDR3 bases: TGTGCCATATCTGTTGCGCATAACTATGGCTACACCTTC. Translated, it gives CAISVAHNYGYTF. J is TRBJ1-2 and V is TRBV28; D is uncertain. CDR1 MDHEN and CDR2 SYDVKM come from the germline V gene. CDR3 length equals 13 residues. Trimming pared 10 bases from V and 1 base from J, leaving 13 bases between.

This chain uses TRBV9 with TRBJ2-1; 12 bases align to TRBD2. The CDR3 contains 18 residues. Germline V gene data show CDR1 as SGDLS and CDR2 as YYNGEE. V trimming: 0 bases; J trimming: 4 bases; junction bases outside the gene matches: 8. The CDR3 is CASSVEGGLAGIYNEQFF. The CDR3 DNA reads as TGTGCCAGCAGCGTAGAGGGTGGACTAGCGGGGATATACAATGAGCAGTTCTTC.

Comments on this clone: Distinct nucleotide sequences in the sample also encode this CDR3. DNA for the CDR3: TGTGCCAGTCGGGGTGGCAATCAGCCCCAGCATTTT. It codes for CASRGGNQPQHF. The rearrangement links TRBV6-5 to TRBJ1-5; D is unresolved. The CDR3 length is 12 residues. V was cut by 9 bases and J by 2 bases, with 8 bases left in between. The germline gives CDR1 MNHEY, CDR2 SVGAGI.

The chain recombines TRBV2 with TRBJ1-5, with TRBD1 matching over 8 bases. This CDR3 has 14 amino acids. Germline CDR1 and CDR2: SNHLY and FYNNEI. Losses at the gene ends were 1 base for V and 7 bases for J; bases not matched to a gene: 3. CDR3 nucleotides: TGTGCCAGCAGTGAAGGCCAGGGGGCCCAGCCCCAGCATTTT. As protein: CASSEGQGAQPQHF.

A few counts support this clone. V gene TRBV5-6 combines with J gene TRBJ1-2; D gene uncertain. This CDR3 is built from 13 residues. V was cut by 0 bases and J by 2 bases, with 5 bases left in between. CDR1 SGHDT and CDR2 YYEEEE come from the germline V gene. The CDR3 nucleotides are TGTGCCAGCAGCTTGGATCAAAACTATGGCTACACCTTC. Translating gives CASSLDQNYGYTF.

J is TRBJ1-1 and V is TRBV3-1 (or the pseudogene TRBV3-2); D possibly corresponds to TRBD1 (6 bases). Trimming pared 3 bases from V and 1 base from J, leaving 9 bases between. This CDR3 region has 14 residues. Germline V gives CDR1 LGHDT, CDR2 YNNKEL (reference sequence). The CDR3 region is CASSHQGSNTEAFF. The CDR3 DNA is TGTGCCAGCAGCCATCAGGGGTCGAACACTGAAGCTTTCTTT.

V gene TRBV11-3 combines with J gene TRBJ2-7; maybe TRBD1 (6 bases). This CDR3 spans 14 amino acids. Trimming left V 5 bases short and J 2 bases short, with 13 bases between. Germline V lookup: CDR1 SGHNT, CDR2 YENEEA. CDR3 protein: CASSRGQSTYEQYF. CDR3 sequence (DNA): TGTGCCAGCAGCCGCGGACAGAGTACCTACGAGCAGTACTTC.

The V call is TRBV29-1, the J call TRBJ2-1; D gene uncertain. The V end lost 5 bases, the J end lost 8 bases, and 7 bases lay between the germline ends. CDR1 and CDR2 (germline): SQVTM, ANQGSEA. This CDR3 has 10 residues. The CDR3 coding sequence is TGCAGCGTTCATACTTATGAGCAGTTCTTC. As protein: CSVHTYEQFF.

As for this clone: The junction and the germline gene differ at one end; a read error may be behind it. This rearrangement joins TRBV7-9 to TRBJ1-4; D not certain. The CDR3 is 12 residues long. Germline CDR1 and CDR2: SEHNR and FQNEAQ (reference sequence). CDR3 region: CASSSPKEKLFF. CDR3 nucleotide sequence: TGTGCCAGCAGCTCCCCTAAGGAAAAACTGTTTTTT.